One T cell receptor beta chain is described in this entry. This record belongs to a study of blood T cell repertoires in COVID-19. Study-wide background: Acute and convalescent COVID-19 specimens originated in the United States, Italy and Spain.

V dropped 4 bases and J dropped 4; count of bases not matched to a gene: 10. CDR1 is SNHLY and CDR2 is FYNNEI in the germline V gene. The CDR3 covers 16 residues. Profiled with immunoSEQ multiplex PCR; TCRdb holds only in-frame clones, not every one. Of approximately 200,000 clones listed, approximately 80% are singletons. Donors were grouped by their self-reported clinical history. Donors of Cohort 3 who recovered were those that had two negative PCRs, clearance, or symptom resolution. This receptor was obtained from a man between 60 and 70 years old who had recovered from COVID-19. Sequenced material: PBMCs or T cells enriched from blood (not recorded which). The chain recombines TRBV2 with TRBJ1-3; 7 bases map to TRBD1. The CDR3 DNA is TGTGCCAGCAGTGGAATCAGGGGGGCGTCGGGAAACACCATATATTTT. This sequence encodes CASSGIRGASGNTIYF.